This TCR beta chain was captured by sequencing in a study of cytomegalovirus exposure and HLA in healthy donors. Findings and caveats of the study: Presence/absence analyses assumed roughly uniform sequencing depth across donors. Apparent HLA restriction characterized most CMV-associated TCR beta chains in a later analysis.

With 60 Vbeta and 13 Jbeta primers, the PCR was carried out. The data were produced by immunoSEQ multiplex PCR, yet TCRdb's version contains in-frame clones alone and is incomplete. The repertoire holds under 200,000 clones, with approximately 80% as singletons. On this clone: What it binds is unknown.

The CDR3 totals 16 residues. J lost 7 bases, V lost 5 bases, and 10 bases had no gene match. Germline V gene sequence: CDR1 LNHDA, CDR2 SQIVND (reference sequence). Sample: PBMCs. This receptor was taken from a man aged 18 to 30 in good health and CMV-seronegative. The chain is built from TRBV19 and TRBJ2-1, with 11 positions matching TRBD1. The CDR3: CASSAEDRGLGNEQFF. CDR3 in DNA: TGTGCCAGTAGTGCGGAGGACAGGGGGCTTGGAAATGAGCAGTTCTTC.